The TCR beta chain under discussion was sequenced for a study of beta chain features in type 1 diabetes. Study summary: Sorted cells examined across all samples numbered 107,917,701.

General study results and limits: Shorter TCRB CDR3s, moderately but significantly so, marked every one of the four CD4+ subsets in Type 1 diabetes patients.

In this sample, this clone turned up a few times. The target antigen is unknown. The sequenced template was cDNA made from the entire isolated RNA. Sequenced by immunoSEQ multiplex PCR; TCRdb stores in-frame clones only, minus some. This sample yields approximately 280,000 clones, of which 15% are seen a single time; roughly 0.015% belongs to the top ten. Each donor gave one heparinised blood draw averaging about 100 mL. Using CD45RO/CCR7/CD25/CD127/CD95/CD27, CD4+ naive, central memory, regulatory and stem cell-like memory cells were sorted. Sequenced material: naive CD4+ T cells from blood. The clonotype comes from a man between 18 and 29 years old with type 1 diabetes.

As DNA, the CDR3 is TGTGCCTGTATACGCGGGACTAGCGGGAGTTTACACAATGAGCAGTTCTTC. Translated: CACIRGTSGSLHNEQFF. The genes are TRBV30 and TRBJ2-1; 14 bases align to TRBD2. V lost 6 bases and J lost 5; bases outside the gene matches: 12. CDR1 is GTSNPN, CDR2 SVGIG, per germline (reference sequence). CDR3 length equals 17 residues.